This T cell receptor beta chain was sequenced in a study of blood T cell repertoires in COVID-19. Background on the study: Sites in the United States, Italy and Spain provided acute and convalescent COVID-19 samples. Nucleic acid was either cDNA or gDNA, and it came from T cells, B-cell-depleted T cells, or PBMCs.

Under the authors' procedure: Reference gene primer amplification yielded estimated nucleated cell counts. Measured with immunoSEQ multiplex PCR; TCRdb has only the in-frame clones, and not every one. V and J calls and clone size are copied from that table; D and trimming were computed from the DNA. The data contain 55,000 to 75,000 clones, roughly nine tenths of them singletons. Unmatched junction bases numbered 10, after V lost 7 bases and J lost 8 bases. There are 15 residues in the CDR3. Germline CDR1 and CDR2: SNHLY and FYNNEI. The chain has TRBV2 and TRBJ1-6, with 8 bases matching TRBD1. The sample consisted of peripheral blood. The source of this sequence is a man aged 55 to 70 with acute or convalescent COVID-19. For the CDR3, the DNA is TGTGCCAGCACCGTCGGGAACAGGGGGGATTCACCCCTCCACTTT. Encoded protein: CASTVGNRGDSPLHF. The entire variable domain, with the rest obtained from reference TRBV2 and TRBJ1-6, is as follows: EPEVTQTPSHQVTQMGQEVILRCVPISNHLYFYWYRQILGQKVEFLVSFYNNEISEKSEIFDDQFSVERPDGSNFTLKIRSTKLEDSAMYFCASTVGNRGDSPLHFGNGTRLTVT.